Each of the 24 T cell receptor beta chains below was sequenced from the same sample in a study of blood T cell repertoires in COVID-19. The repertoire was sequenced with immunoSEQ multiplex PCR; TCRdb's copy has only in-frame clones and lacks some. Of 200,000 to 250,000 clones listed, approximately 85% are singletons. The sequenced sample consisted of peripheral blood. These receptors were taken from a woman of 80 years or more with COVID-19, enrolled during active disease.

This chain links TRBV20-1 with TRBJ1-1, with TRBD1 as a possible D gene (6 bases). Per the germline V gene, CDR1 is DFQATT and CDR2 is SNEGSKA (reference sequence). The CDR3 is made up of 13 amino acids. Trimming took off 3 bases at V and 1 base at J, with 9 bases between the two ends. The CDR3 loop reads CSASGQPNTEAFF. CDR3 nucleotide sequence: TGCAGTGCTAGTGGACAGCCGAACACTGAAGCTTTCTTT.

This sequence joins TRBV24-1 and TRBJ1-1, with a tentative D call TRBD1 (5 bases). Germline-derived CDR1 and CDR2 are KGHDR and SFDVKD. The CDR3 has 17 residues. The V end was cut by 4 bases, the J end by 2 bases, with 19 bases between. The CDR3 region is CATSEQDDLGFNTEAFF. CDR3 nucleotide sequence: TGTGCCACCAGTGAACAGGACGATCTGGGGTTTAACACTGAAGCTTTCTTT.

The chain employs TRBV9 and TRBJ1-2; D is unclear. The CDR3 sequence is 14 residues long. V lost 0 bases and J 4 bases, leaving 10 bases between the germline ends. CDR1 is SGDLS, CDR2 YYNGEE, per germline. The CDR3 region has the DNA TGTGCCAGCAGCGTAGTTTCTAACGTCTATGGCTACACCTTC. Its translation is CASSVVSNVYGYTF.

The gene calls are TRBV11-1 and TRBJ1-1, with D possibly TRBD1 on 5 matching bases. Trimming pared 4 bases from V and 0 bases from J, leaving 12 bases between. Germline V gives CDR1 SGHAT, CDR2 FQDESV (reference sequence). CDR3 size: 15 residues. The CDR3 region is CASSSNQGLNTEAFF. In DNA, the CDR3 is TGTGCCAGCAGCTCGAACCAGGGCTTGAACACTGAAGCTTTCTTT.

This clone was detected only once. V gene TRBV28 combines with J gene TRBJ1-2, with 9 bases identical to TRBD1. V shed 6 bases and J 6 bases; nucleotides not matched to a gene: 11. Germline CDR1 and CDR2: MDHEN and SYDVKM. The CDR3 loop spans 15 amino acids. CDR3 loop: CASRTSGQGRDGYTF. CDR3 coding DNA: TGTGCCAGCAGGACCAGCGGACAGGGGCGAGATGGCTACACCTTC.

The CDR3 DNA reads TGTGCCAGCTCTCCCCAGGGCCCCGGGGCCAACGTCCTGACTTTC. Amino acids: CASSPQGPGANVLTF. The chain has TRBV28 and TRBJ2-6; tentatively, D is TRBD1 (5 bases). Between the trimmed V and J ends, which lost 8 bases and 4 bases, there was a span of 15 bases. The CDR3 spans 15 residues. From germline, CDR1 is MDHEN and CDR2 SYDVKM. The full variable domain, rest sourced from reference TRBV28 and TRBJ2-6, is DVKVTQSSRYLVKRTGEKVFLECVQDMDHENMFWYRQDPGLGLRLIYFSYDVKMKEKGDIPEGYSVSREKKERFSLILESASTNQTSMYLCASSPQGPGANVLTFGAGSRLTVL.

The chain has TRBV19 and TRBJ2-1, with D possibly TRBD2 on 5 matching bases. In germline, CDR1 is LNHDA, CDR2 SQIVND (reference sequence). V lost 4 bases, J lost 1 base, and 11 bases lay in between. The CDR3 is made up of 15 amino acids. This CDR3 is CASSTGRGSYNEQFF. CDR3 nucleotides: TGTGCCAGTAGTACCGGAAGAGGGTCCTACAATGAGCAGTTCTTC.

The rearrangement joins TRBV30 to TRBJ1-6, with 9 bases matching TRBD1. The CDR3 loop spans 15 amino acids. V was pared by 4 bases and J by 6 bases, with 7 bases of the junction left unmatched. The germline V gene encodes CDR1 GTSNPN and CDR2 SVGIG (reference sequence). In DNA form, the CDR3 reads TGTGCCTGGACGAGGACAGGGGACCTTAATTCACCCCTCCACTTT. This codes for CAWTRTGDLNSPLHF.

The chain uses TRBV7-9 and TRBJ1-2; 9 nucleotides line up with TRBD1. This CDR3 is built from 17 residues. Germline V gene data show CDR1 as SEHNR and CDR2 as FQNEAQ (reference sequence). J was trimmed by 4 bases and V by 6 bases; bases with no gene match: 15. As DNA, the CDR3 is TGTGCCAGCAGTCGTACACCCACCGGGACAGGGAGCTATGGCTACACCTTC. This gives the protein CASSRTPTGTGSYGYTF.

The gene calls are TRBV27 and TRBJ2-1, with D perhaps TRBD2 (5 bases). Trimming removed 4 bases at V and 12 bases at J, with 16 bases between. This CDR3 is built from 13 residues. Germline V gives CDR1 MNHEY, CDR2 SMNVEV (reference sequence). The CDR3 spells CASSSITRVGQFF. The CDR3 nucleotides read TGTGCCAGCAGTTCTATCACTAGGGTCGGGCAGTTCTTC.

The chain couples TRBV15 to TRBJ2-3; D remains unclear. Trimming took off 5 bases at V and 4 bases at J, with 16 bases between the two ends. Germline assignment: CDR1 LNHNV and CDR2 YYDKDF (reference sequence). The CDR3 contains 15 residues. The CDR3 sequence: CATSPPLGGADTQYF. Here the CDR3 DNA reads TGTGCCACCAGCCCACCCCTCGGCGGAGCAGATACGCAGTATTTT.

This clone was counted a few times. The CDR3 is CASSPDRVNTEAFF. The CDR3 DNA is TGTGCCAGTAGTCCGGACAGGGTGAACACTGAAGCTTTCTTT. This chain connects TRBV19 to TRBJ1-1; 8 bases are shared with TRBD1. Unmatched junction bases numbered 2, after V lost 5 bases and J lost 0 bases. The germline CDR1 and CDR2 sequences are LNHDA and SQIVND (reference sequence). CDR3 length: 14 amino acids. The full variable domain, rest sourced from reference TRBV19 and TRBJ1-1, is DGGITQSPKYLFRKEGQNVTLSCEQNLNHDAMYWYRQDPGQGLRLIYYSQIVNDFQKGDIAEGYSVSREKKESFPLTVTSAQKNPTAFYLCASSPDRVNTEAFFGQGTRLTVV.

The chain is built from TRBV27 and TRBJ1-3, with D possibly being TRBD1 (5 bases). This CDR3 has 17 residues. V shed 6 bases and J shed 0 bases, with 18 bases lying between them. CDR1 MNHEY and CDR2 SMNVEV come from the germline V gene (reference sequence). CDR3: CASSYRMTDFSGNTIYF. In nucleotides, the CDR3 is TGTGCCAGCAGCTACAGAATGACAGATTTCTCTGGAAACACCATATATTTT.

The chain joins TRBV24-1 to TRBJ1-5; tentatively, D is TRBD1 (5 bases). The CDR3 spans 14 residues. The V end lost 6 bases, the J end lost 4 bases, and 12 bases lay between the germline ends. CDR1 is KGHDR, CDR2 SFDVKD, per germline. The chain's CDR3 is CATSRQGSNQPQHF. CDR3 DNA sequence: TGTGCCACCAGTCGGCAGGGTTCAAATCAGCCCCAGCATTTT.

This clone occurred once. This chain uses TRBV5-6 with TRBJ1-2, with D possibly TRBD1 on 5 matching bases. Trimming cost V 1 base and J 8 bases, with 15 bases left between them. The germline CDR1 and CDR2 sequences are SGHDT and YYEEEE. The CDR3 sequence is 14 residues long. The CDR3 reads CASSLIGDSQGYTF. CDR3 sequence (DNA): TGTGCCAGCAGCTTGATTGGGGACTCTCAGGGCTACACCTTC. Full variable domain (remainder filled in from reference TRBV5-6 and TRBJ1-2): DAGVTQSPTHLIKTRGQQVTLRCSPKSGHDTVSWYQQALGQGPQFIFQYYEEEERQRGNFPDRFSGHQFPNYSSELNVNALLLGDSALYLCASSLIGDSQGYTFGSGTRLTVV.

This CDR3 is CASSRRPSSGVIAGELFF. The CDR3 bases are TGTGCCAGCAGTCGGCGCCCTTCTAGCGGGGTCATTGCCGGGGAGCTGTTTTTT. The chain recombines TRBV7-2 with TRBJ2-2; 9 nucleotides match TRBD2. This CDR3 contains 18 residues. The V gene's germline CDR1 is SGHTA and CDR2 FQGNSA. Trimming at V came to 6 bases and at J to 6 bases, leaving 17 bases not matched to a gene.

The J gene is TRBJ2-1, the V gene TRBV5-4, with D uncertain. This CDR3 has 12 residues. Trimming left V 0 bases short and J 10 bases short, with 8 bases between. Per the germline V gene, CDR1 is SGHNT and CDR2 is YYREEE (reference sequence). CDR3 nucleotide sequence: TGTGCCAGCAGCTTGGCAGGCTGGGAGCAGTTCTTC. Translating it yields CASSLAGWEQFF.

The V and J genes are TRBV3-1 (or the pseudogene TRBV3-2) and TRBJ1-6, with 9 bases identical to TRBD1. Trimming removed 5 bases from V and 7 bases from J; junction bases left unmatched: 3. This CDR3 is 14 amino acids long. Germline V gene data show CDR1 as LGHDT and CDR2 as YNNKEL (reference sequence). The CDR3, as DNA: TGTGCCAGCAGCGACAGGGGGTGGAATTCACCCCTCCACTTT. Amino acid sequence: CASSDRGWNSPLHF.

This rearrangement joins TRBV30 to TRBJ2-7; possibly TRBD2 for D (6 bases). This CDR3 has 11 residues. Germline assignment: CDR1 GTSNPN and CDR2 SVGIG (reference sequence). The V end was cut by 2 bases, the J end by 7 bases, with 9 bases between. This CDR3 is CAWSPREEQYF. The DNA of the CDR3 is TGTGCCTGGAGTCCCCGGGAGGAGCAGTACTTC.

The genes are TRBV5-1 and TRBJ1-3, with a possible D match to TRBD1 (5 bases). V lost 7 bases and J 4 bases, leaving 15 bases between the germline ends. The CDR3 extends over 14 amino acids. The germline V gene encodes CDR1 SGHRS and CDR2 YFSETQ. The CDR3 region has the DNA TGCGCCAGCGCAACGGGGGGTTCCGGAAACACCATATATTTT. It translates to CASATGGSGNTIYF.

The rearrangement joins TRBV7-2 to TRBJ2-7; the D is unclear. Trimming shortened V by 4 bases and J by 0 bases, and 7 bases separated the two germline ends. Germline-derived CDR1 and CDR2 are SGHTA and FQGNSA. The CDR3 length is 13 residues. The CDR3, as DNA: TGTGCCAGCAGCTCCCCTAACTCCTACGAGCAGTACTTC. Translating it yields CASSSPNSYEQYF. The entire variable domain, with the rest obtained from reference TRBV7-2 and TRBJ2-7, is as follows: GAGVSQSPSNKVTEKGKDVELRCDPISGHTALYWYRQSLGQGLEFLIYFQGNSAPDKSGLPSDRFSAERTGGSVSTLTIQRTQQEDSAVYLCASSSPNSYEQYFGPGTRLTVT.

The chain employs TRBV7-6 and TRBJ2-1; tentatively, D is TRBD1 (6 bases). Germline V lookup: CDR1 SGHVS, CDR2 FNYEAQ. The CDR3 covers 15 residues. Trimming took off 7 bases at V and 10 bases at J, with 23 bases between the two ends. CDR3 amino acids: CASTRGIEPGTEQFF. Here the CDR3 DNA reads TGTGCCAGCACTCGAGGAATAGAACCGGGGACAGAGCAGTTCTTC.

In DNA form, the CDR3 reads TGCGCCAGCAGCTTGGGGACAGGGTCTACCATATATTTT. The encoded protein is CASSLGTGSTIYF. V is TRBV5-1 and J is TRBJ1-3, with 8 bases fitting TRBD1. The CDR3 sequence is 13 residues long. CDR1 is SGHRS, CDR2 YFSETQ, per germline. Losses at the gene ends were 0 bases for V and 10 bases for J; bases not matched to a gene: 3.

The chain carries TRBV28 and TRBJ1-2; D gene uncertain. V was cut by 10 bases and J by 6 bases, with 15 bases left in between. Germline V gives CDR1 MDHEN, CDR2 SYDVKM. This CDR3 region has 12 residues. The CDR3 region has the DNA TGTGCCATAATGGGCAACTCGGATGGCTACACCTTC. This sequence encodes CAIMGNSDGYTF.